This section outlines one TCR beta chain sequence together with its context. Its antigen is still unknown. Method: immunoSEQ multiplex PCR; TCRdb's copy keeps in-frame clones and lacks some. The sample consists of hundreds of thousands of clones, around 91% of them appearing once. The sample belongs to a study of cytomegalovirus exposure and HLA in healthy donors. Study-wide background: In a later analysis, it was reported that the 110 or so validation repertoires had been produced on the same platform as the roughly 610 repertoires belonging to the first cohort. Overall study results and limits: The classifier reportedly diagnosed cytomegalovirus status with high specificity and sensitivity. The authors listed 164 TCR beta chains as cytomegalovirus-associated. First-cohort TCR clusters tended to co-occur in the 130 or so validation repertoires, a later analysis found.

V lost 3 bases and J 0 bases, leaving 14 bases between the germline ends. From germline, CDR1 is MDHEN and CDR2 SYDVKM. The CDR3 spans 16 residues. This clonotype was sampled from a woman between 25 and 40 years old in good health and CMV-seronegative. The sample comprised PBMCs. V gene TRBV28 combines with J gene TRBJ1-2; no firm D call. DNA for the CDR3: TGTGCCAGCAGTTTTGCGTGGGAAACCACTAACTATGGCTACACCTTC. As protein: CASSFAWETTNYGYTF.